This T cell receptor (beta chain) was identified during a study of blood T cell repertoires in COVID-19 (dated by TCRdb to 2018 to 2020). With respect to the entire study: Collaborator samples came from the United States, Italy and Spain and covered acute and convalescent phases of COVID-19. HLA class I and class II types, where available, came from metadata supplied by the sample provider rather than from assay-based typing. Subjects who had been exposed to COVID-19, were actively infected with it, or had recovered from it provided the deeply sampled blood TCRbeta repertoires that made up the dataset. Samples came from the ongoing ImmuneRACE study (first 160 participants) plus 1,254 subjects from 6 global collaborators. The sample metadata nearly always contained a de-identified subject ID, COVID-19 status, age in years and sex. The prospective study material was composed of cDNA or gDNA derived from T cells, B-cell-depleted T cells, or PBMCs. The repertoires were released in a freely available public database meant as a resource for research on the immune response to SARS-CoV-2.

TCRbeta CDR3 regions were amplified from genomic DNA using the immunoSEQ Assay, a bias-controlled multiplex PCR. Processing in the source paper ran as follows. The number of nucleated cells in each sample was estimated from the amplification of reference gene primers within the assay. To quantify the absolute abundance of each unique TCRbeta CDR3 rearrangement, sequence reads were collapsed and filtered. For each sample, productive Simpson clonality was calculated as the square root of Simpson's diversity index across productive rearrangements. This immuneACCESS table, as held by TCRdb, lists in-frame sequences with V and J called but not all clones. Of the missing ones, under half trace to an unresolved V gene in checked studies; the others have no known cause. That table is the source of V, J and clone size, and D and trimming were worked out from the DNA. Counted in this sample were 330,000 or so clones; approximately 89% of them appeared once. Of the sample, under 6% falls within the top ten clones.

This clone was found once. What antigen it recognizes has not been identified. Qualities for individual bases were not recorded, and no much larger clone is one base off. Participants in the prospective study were aged roughly 18 to 89 years, lived in 20 to 25 United States geographic areas, and enrolled through a virtual design. To assign participants to cohorts, the prospective study relied on clinical history that participants themselves reported in a screening survey and a study questionnaire. Recovered participants in ImmuneRACE Cohort 3 were defined as having two consecutive negative NP/OP PCR tests, clearance from a healthcare professional, or resolution of symptoms. In the prospective study, whole blood, serum and a nasopharyngeal or oropharyngeal swab were collected from each participant by mobile phlebotomists. Participants in the prospective study had the option to provide additional blood draws and questionnaires over an approximately 2-month period. Blood samples from the prospective study were shipped frozen or at room temperature prior to DNA extraction.

Inclusive of the bounding cysteine and phenylalanine, the CDR3 is 15 residues long. Here the CDR3 DNA is all that survives: 45 bases in frame from base 1. Via the germline V gene (reference sequence), CDR1 is LNHDA and CDR2 SQIVND. At the junction V is shortened by 4 bases and J by 6 bases; bases outside the gene matches: 8. Results the study describes overall, beyond this receptor: How much clinical and demographic metadata was included differed by source and by participant, and the metadata was provided uncurated.

This clonotype was obtained from a man aged 25 to 40 who had recovered from COVID-19. Specimen: PBMCs or T cells enriched from blood (not recorded which). The chain employs TRBV19 and TRBJ2-1; a stretch of 8 junction bases matches TRBD1. The CDR3 is CASSTGQGFPNEQFF. Here is the DNA: TGTGCCAGTAGTACCGGACAGGGATTTCCCAATGAGCAGTTCTTC.